This is a list of T cell receptor beta chains from one sample in a study of T cells in Graves' hyperthyroidism and ophthalmopathy. TCRdb reprocessed the multiplex PCR reads via MiXCR and lists one record per CDR3 protein. This table holds 550,000 to 800,000 distinct CDR3 sequences, around 17% found once. Sample: blood. These receptors all come from a young man with Graves' hyperthyroidism. CDR3s include the opening cysteine and the closing phenylalanine or tryptophan. The D gene is left open where the match is weak. Clone size, where shown, is once, few, many, or a class for clones that have expanded.

clone size,CDR3 length,J gene,V gene,D gene,CDR3 protein,CDR3 DNA
NA,14,TRBJ2-7,TRBV2,NA,CASTGGGRAYEQYF,TGTGCCAGCACCGGAGGAGGGAGAGCCTACGAGCAGTACTTC
many,13,TRBJ1-4,TRBV3-1,TRBD1,CASKKGGNEKLFF,TGTGCCAGCAAGAAAGGGGGCAACGAAAAACTGTTTTTT
few,15,TRBJ2-7,TRBV20-1,NA,CSARVGGTSQYEQYF,TGCAGTGCTAGAGTTGGCGGGACCTCTCAATACGAGCAGTACTTC
few,16,TRBJ1-2,TRBV11-3,NA,CASSLEEGRRDYGYTF,TGTGCCAGCAGCTTAGAAGAGGGTCGAAGGGACTATGGCTACACCTTC
many,13,TRBJ1-1,TRBV30,NA,CACWGTVNTEAFF,TGTGCCTGCTGGGGCACAGTGAACACTGAAGCTTTCTTT
NA,17,TRBJ2-1,TRBV7-2,NA,CASSPELLLSSYNEQFF,TGTGCCAGCAGCCCGGAGCTTCTGCTGAGCTCCTACAATGAGCAGTTCTTC
NA,15,TRBJ2-7,TRBV29-1,TRBD1,CSVEGQGRGSYEQYF,TGCAGCGTCGAGGGACAGGGACGGGGCTCCTACGAGCAGTACTTC
NA,15,TRBJ2-2,TRBV12-3/TRBV12-4,TRBD2,CASSEAGGYTGELFF,TGTGCCAGCAGTGAAGCGGGAGGCTACACCGGGGAGCTGTTTTTT
NA,15,TRBJ2-3,TRBV20-1,TRBD2,CSASLGLADGDTQYF,TGCAGTGCTAGCCTGGGACTAGCGGACGGGGATACGCAGTATTTT
NA,13,TRBJ2-5,TRBV27,TRBD2,CASRPGRGETQYF,TGTGCCAGCAGGCCCGGGAGGGGAGAGACCCAGTACTTC
many,16,TRBJ2-3,TRBV12-3/TRBV12-4,TRBD1,CASSSRQGIPTDTQYF,TGTGCCAGCAGTTCAAGACAGGGGATCCCCACAGATACGCAGTATTTT
few,17,TRBJ2-1,TRBV7-2,TRBD2,CASSKTSGSLRANEQFF,TGTGCCAGCAGCAAGACTAGCGGGAGTCTACGCGCCAATGAGCAGTTCTTC
NA,15,TRBJ1-2,TRBV9,NA,CASSVGTSLLYGYTF,TGTGCCAGCAGCGTAGGGACATCTCTCCTCTATGGCTACACCTTC
few,17,TRBJ2-3,TRBV12-3/TRBV12-4,TRBD2,CASSLFGREALTDTQYF,TGTGCCAGCAGTTTATTTGGGCGGGAGGCCCTCACAGATACGCAGTATTTT
NA,15,TRBJ1-1,TRBV4-3,NA,CASSQDPGRSTEAFF,TGCGCCAGCAGCCAAGATCCGGGACGGAGCACTGAAGCTTTCTTT
many,14,TRBJ2-3,TRBV20-1,NA,CSARGRGWADTQYF,TGCAGTGCTAGAGGTCGCGGATGGGCAGATACGCAGTATTTT
few,13,TRBJ1-2,TRBV20-1,NA,CSAREGPLYGYTF,TGCAGTGCTAGAGAAGGGCCTCTCTATGGCTACACCTTC
few,15,TRBJ1-6,TRBV12-3/TRBV12-4,NA,CASSPRGRESSPLHF,TGTGCCAGCAGTCCGCGCGGCAGAGAGTCTTCACCCCTCCACTTT
many,13,TRBJ2-3,TRBV28,NA,CASSPVSRDTQYF,TGTGCCAGCAGTCCTGTTTCGAGGGATACGCAGTATTTT
once,17,TRBJ2-3,TRBV2,TRBD2,CASSQGTSGLNTDTQYF,TGCGCCAGCAGCCAAGGGACTAGCGGGCTCAACACAGATACGCAGTATTTT
many,15,TRBJ2-7,TRBV3-1,TRBD2,CASSQGLAGEDEQYF,TGTGCCAGCAGCCAAGGACTAGCGGGAGAAGACGAGCAGTACTTC
few,13,TRBJ1-4,TRBV10-3,TRBD1,CAITGTENEKLFF,TGTGCCATCACCGGGACAGAGAATGAAAAACTGTTTTTT
many,14,TRBJ1-1,TRBV12-3/TRBV12-4,TRBD1,CASRPTTGVTEAFF,TGTGCCAGCAGACCAACGACAGGGGTCACTGAAGCTTTCTTT
few,17,TRBJ2-2,TRBV27,NA,CASSLLVPSVFTGELFF,TGTGCCAGCAGTTTACTCGTTCCTAGCGTATTCACCGGGGAGCTGTTTTTT
few,14,TRBJ2-5,TRBV12-3/TRBV12-4,NA,CASSLNPWGETQYF,TGTGCCAGCAGTTTAAACCCGTGGGGGGAGACCCAGTACTTC
many,12,TRBJ2-7,TRBV30,NA,CAWKVASYEQYF,TGTGCCTGGAAAGTGGCCTCCTACGAGCAGTACTTC
NA,14,TRBJ2-3,TRBV12-3/TRBV12-4,NA,CASSFVGATDTQYF,TGTGCCAGCAGTTTTGTGGGAGCAACAGATACGCAGTATTTT
many,14,TRBJ2-3,TRBV18,NA,CASSPRQGEDTQYF,TGTGCCAGCTCACCACGCCAGGGAGAGGATACGCAGTATTTT
few,15,TRBJ1-2,TRBV4-1,NA,CASSQDLGRDGGYTF,TGCGCCAGCAGCCAAGATCTAGGGAGGGACGGAGGCTACACCTTC
many,14,TRBJ2-7,TRBV12-3/TRBV12-4,NA,CASRTRDSSYEQYF,TGTGCCAGCAGGACTCGGGACTCCTCCTACGAGCAGTACTTC
many,17,TRBJ2-3,TRBV28,NA,CASSFWDRGGLTDTQYF,TGTGCCAGCAGTTTCTGGGACCGAGGCGGGTTGACAGATACGCAGTATTTT
NA,12,TRBJ2-1,TRBV2,NA,CASFASYNEQFF,TGTGCCAGCTTTGCGTCCTACAATGAGCAGTTCTTC
NA,17,TRBJ2-3,TRBV19,TRBD1,CASSIVRDRWRSDTQYF,TGTGCCAGTAGTATAGTACGGGACAGGTGGCGGTCCGATACGCAGTATTTT
NA,13,TRBJ2-2,TRBV29-1,TRBD2,CSPTSGSTGELFF,TGCAGCCCCACTAGCGGGAGCACCGGGGAGCTGTTTTTT
many,17,TRBJ2-7,TRBV11-2,NA,CASSLVFDTKITYEQYF,TGTGCCAGCAGCTTAGTTTTCGATACCAAGATTACCTACGAGCAGTACTTC
few,18,TRBJ2-3,TRBV15,NA,CATSRGVVRTQTRDTQYF,TGTGCCACCAGCAGAGGAGTGGTACGGACACAAACTAGAGATACGCAGTATTTT
NA,15,TRBJ2-7,TRBV7-9,NA,CASSLAASGLGEQYF,TGTGCCAGCAGCTTAGCAGCGTCGGGTTTGGGCGAGCAGTACTTC
NA,17,TRBJ2-2,TRBV20-1,TRBD2,CSARGGLAGGNTGELFF,TGCAGTGCTAGAGGGGGACTAGCGGGGGGTAACACCGGGGAGCTGTTTTTT
many,13,TRBJ2-3,TRBV28,NA,CASSSGDTDTQYF,TGTGCCAGCAGTTCCGGCGACACAGATACGCAGTATTTT
few,17,TRBJ1-5,TRBV5-8,TRBD1,CASSTGTEGRGNQPQHF,TGTGCCAGCAGCACCGGGACAGAGGGCCGGGGCAATCAGCCCCAGCATTTT
NA,14,TRBJ1-5,TRBV9,TRBD1,CASSPGTGRQPQHF,TGTGCCAGCAGCCCTGGGACAGGCCGACAGCCCCAGCATTTT
NA,17,TRBJ1-5,TRBV12-3/TRBV12-4,TRBD1,CASARKGTGNSNQPQHF,TGTGCCAGCGCCCGCAAAGGGACAGGCAATAGCAATCAGCCCCAGCATTTT
many,13,TRBJ1-2,TRBV2,NA,CASSEVEEDGYTF,TGTGCCAGCAGTGAAGTAGAGGAGGATGGCTACACCTTC
NA,12,TRBJ2-7,TRBV11-1,TRBD2,CASSFTSGRQYF,TGTGCCAGCAGCTTCACTAGCGGGAGGCAGTACTTC
many,14,TRBJ2-7,TRBV7-6,NA,CASSPRAGTNEQYF,TGTGCCAGCAGCCCTCGGGCGGGAACCAACGAGCAGTACTTC
many,16,TRBJ1-5,TRBV2,NA,CASSEASENSNQPQHF,TGTGCCAGCAGTGAAGCATCCGAAAATAGCAATCAGCCCCAGCATTTT